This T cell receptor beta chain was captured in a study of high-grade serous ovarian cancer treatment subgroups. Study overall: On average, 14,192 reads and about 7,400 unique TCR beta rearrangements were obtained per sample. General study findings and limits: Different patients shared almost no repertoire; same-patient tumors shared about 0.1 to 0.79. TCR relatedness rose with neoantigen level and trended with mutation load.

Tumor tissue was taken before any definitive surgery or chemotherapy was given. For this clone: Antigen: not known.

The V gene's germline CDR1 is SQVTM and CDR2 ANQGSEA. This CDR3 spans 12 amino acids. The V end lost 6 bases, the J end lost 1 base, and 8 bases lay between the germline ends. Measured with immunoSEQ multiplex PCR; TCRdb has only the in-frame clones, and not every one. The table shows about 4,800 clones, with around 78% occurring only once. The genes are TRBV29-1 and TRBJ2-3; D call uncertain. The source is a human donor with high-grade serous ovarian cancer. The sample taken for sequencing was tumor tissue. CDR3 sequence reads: CSVTYGTDTQYF. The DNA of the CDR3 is TGCAGCGTGACGTACGGCACAGATACGCAGTATTTT.